The T cell receptor (beta chain) described here comes from a study of cytomegalovirus exposure and HLA in healthy donors. The study, taken as a whole, reports: Among TCR beta chains, those listed as cytomegalovirus-associated numbered around 160. Common viral pathogens were later found to be apparently linked to several of the most significant clusters. Apparent HLA restriction characterized most CMV-associated TCR beta chains in a later analysis. A reported reduction in N-insertions relative to the roughly 670-donor mean was seen in an Asian-associated ancestry cluster in a later analysis.

CDR1 SGHAT and CDR2 FQNNGV come from the germline V gene. The CDR3 runs 15 residues. Between the trimmed V and J ends, which lost 3 bases and 0 bases, there was a span of 12 bases. In the case of this clone: Its antigen is as yet unknown.

Researchers ran the PCR with 60 Vbeta and 13 Jbeta primers. Produced via immunoSEQ multiplex PCR; TCRdb's table is partial and in-frame only. The sample has some 170,000 clones, approximately 82% seen once. The gene calls are TRBV11-2 and TRBJ2-7; possibly TRBD1 for D (5 bases). Sequenced material: PBMCs. This receptor was obtained from a young woman in good health and CMV-seronegative. This chain's CDR3 is CASSFTPGSSYEQYF. CDR3 sequence (DNA): TGTGCCAGCAGCTTTACCCCAGGGTCCTCCTACGAGCAGTACTTC.